Shown below are 26 T cell receptor beta chains from a single sample sequenced in a study of control samples from healthy donors and cancer patients. Clones were sequenced by immunoSEQ multiplex PCR, and TCRdb holds only the in-frame ones, with some missing. The sample holds roughly 50,000 clones, 94% seen once. Material for sequencing was blood. The origin of the receptors is a man aged 25-45 years in good health.

The chain uses TRBV5-4 and TRBJ1-2; TRBD1 agrees at 7 bases. CDR1 and CDR2 (germline): SGHNT, YYREEE (reference sequence). Germline trimming cut 2 bases from V and 7 bases from J; bases unmatched to any gene: 5. The length of the CDR3 is 13 residues. The CDR3 loop is CASSLAGGLGYTF. In DNA, the CDR3 is TGTGCCAGCAGCTTAGCAGGGGGACTTGGCTACACCTTC. The full variable domain, completed using reference TRBV5-4 and TRBJ1-2, is ETGVTQSPTHLIKTRGQQVTLRCSSQSGHNTVSWYQQALGQGPQFIFQYYREEENGRGNFPPRFSGLQFPNYSSELNVNALELDDSALYLCASSLAGGLGYTFGSGTRLTVV.

The chain uses TRBV4-3 and TRBJ2-7, with a weak D call TRBD2 (7 bases). This CDR3 is built from 16 residues. V was cut by 0 bases and J by 3 bases, with 15 bases left in between. CDR1 is LGHNA and CDR2 is YSLEER in the germline V gene. CDR3 amino acids: CASSQDRAGAGYEQYF. CDR3 bases: TGCGCCAGCAGCCAAGATCGGGCGGGGGCGGGCTACGAGCAGTACTTC.

The chain employs TRBV3-1 (or the pseudogene TRBV3-2) and TRBJ2-3, with 14 bases identical to TRBD2. Per the germline V gene, CDR1 is LGHDT and CDR2 is YNNKEL (reference sequence). The CDR3 is 16 amino acids. The trim removed 5 bases at V and 3 bases at J, leaving 4 bases unmatched. CDR3 region: CASSSWTSGRTDTQYF. The CDR3 DNA reads as TGTGCCAGCAGCTCATGGACTAGCGGGAGGACAGATACGCAGTATTTT.

CDR3 coding DNA: TGTGCCAGCAGCCAAACAGGACCATACGAGCAGTACTTC. Its translation is CASSQTGPYEQYF. This sequence joins TRBV7-2 and TRBJ2-7; perhaps TRBD1 as D (5 bases). The CDR3 has 13 residues. The V gene lost 5 bases and the J gene lost 4 bases, with 12 bases spanning the gap. CDR1 is SGHTA and CDR2 is FQGNSA in the germline V gene.

V usage is TRBV28 and J usage is TRBJ2-7; unclear D gene. CDR1 and CDR2 (germline): MDHEN, SYDVKM. The CDR3 has 13 residues. V lost 2 bases and J 5 bases, leaving 10 bases between the germline ends. CDR3 in DNA: TGTGCCAGCAGTTTACCCTCTCAGCACGAGCAGTACTTC. It codes for CASSLPSQHEQYF. The full variable domain, its missing parts supplied by reference TRBV28 and TRBJ2-7, is DVKVTQSSRYLVKRTGEKVFLECVQDMDHENMFWYRQDPGLGLRLIYFSYDVKMKEKGDIPEGYSVSREKKERFSLILESASTNQTSMYLCASSLPSQHEQYFGPGTRLTVT.

This clone has a handful of counts. The chain combines TRBV10-3 with TRBJ1-5, with TRBD1 as a possible D gene (5 bases). The CDR3 is 15 residues long. Trimming took off 3 bases at V and 8 bases at J, with 17 bases between the two ends. Germline V gene lookup returns CDR1 ENHRY and CDR2 SYGVKD. This CDR3 is CAISEHKGSEEPQHF. The CDR3 DNA sequence: TGTGCCATCAGTGAACATAAGGGGTCCGAGGAGCCCCAGCATTTT.

This chain joins TRBV27 and TRBJ1-2; 7 nucleotides line up with TRBD1. The V gene's germline CDR1 is MNHEY and CDR2 SMNVEV (reference sequence). This CDR3 has 13 amino acids. The trim removed 6 bases at V and 8 bases at J, leaving 9 bases unmatched. CDR3 residues: CASRLQGVSGYTF. As DNA, the CDR3 is TGTGCCAGCAGATTGCAGGGGGTATCCGGCTACACCTTC.

The chain carries TRBV10-2 and TRBJ2-1, with a tentative D call TRBD1 (6 bases). V lost 8 bases to trimming and J lost 0 bases, with 14 bases between them. This CDR3 contains 15 residues. Germline V gives CDR1 WSHSY, CDR2 SAAADI. The CDR3 is CASSGHSSSYNEQFF. The CDR3 DNA sequence: TGCGCCAGCTCGGGACACTCTAGCTCCTACAATGAGCAGTTCTTC.

This chain connects TRBV7-2 to TRBJ2-2, with D hard to call. Trimming shortened V by 3 bases and J by 1 base, and 9 bases separated the two germline ends. Germline CDR1 and CDR2: SGHTA and FQGNSA. The CDR3 covers 15 residues. In nucleotides, the CDR3 is TGTGCCAGCAGCTTCTCCTACCAGAACACCGGGGAGCTGTTTTTT. Translating it yields CASSFSYQNTGELFF.

V is TRBV7-9 and J is TRBJ2-7, with 10 nucleotides matching TRBD1. This CDR3 region has 14 residues. V gave up 2 bases and J gave up 6 bases; unmatched junction bases: 4. CDR1 SEHNR and CDR2 FQNEAQ come from the germline V gene (reference sequence). The CDR3 DNA sequence: TGTGCCAGCAGCTTACGACAGGGGGCCGGCGAGCAGTACTTC. Amino acids: CASSLRQGAGEQYF.

The chain combines TRBV2 with TRBJ2-3, with D unclear. In germline, CDR1 is SNHLY, CDR2 FYNNEI. CDR3 size: 12 residues. Trimming stripped 6 bases from V and 6 bases from J, with 10 bases between. The CDR3 coding sequence is TGTGCCAGCAGCGCTCTGGGCGATACGCAGTATTTT. Its translation is CASSALGDTQYF.

The CDR3 spells CASSYSPSGWVEQYF. CDR3 coding DNA: TGTGCCAGCAGTTACTCACCTAGCGGGTGGGTGGAGCAGTACTTC. This rearrangement joins TRBV6-2 or TRBV6-3 to TRBJ2-7; 8 nucleotides match TRBD2. Germline V gene sequence: CDR1 MNHEY, CDR2 SVGEGT. The V and J ends lost 0 bases and 7 bases, in that order; junction bases with no gene match: 8. This CDR3 has 15 residues.

The V call is TRBV5-4, the J call TRBJ2-2; 7 positions agree with TRBD2. CDR3 size: 15 residues. V was pared by 4 bases and J by 4 bases, with 7 bases of the junction left unmatched. CDR1 is SGHNT, CDR2 YYREEE, per germline (reference sequence). The CDR3 is CASSKERDLTGELFF. CDR3 DNA: TGTGCCAGCAGCAAAGAGCGGGACCTCACCGGGGAGCTGTTTTTT.

The chain combines TRBV2 with TRBJ2-2, with TRBD2 identical over 8 bases. This CDR3 comprises 16 residues. CDR1 is SNHLY, CDR2 FYNNEI, per germline. With 6 bases clipped from V and 1 base from J, the junction kept 7 bases outside the gene matches. CDR3: CASSSGSMRNTGELFF. In DNA, the CDR3 is TGTGCCAGCAGCAGCGGGAGTATGAGGAACACCGGGGAGCTGTTTTTT.

This chain connects TRBV2 to TRBJ2-7, with TRBD2 matching over 13 bases. CDR1 is SNHLY and CDR2 is FYNNEI in the germline V gene. The V and J ends lost 7 bases and 6 bases, in that order; junction bases with no gene match: 6. This CDR3 contains 14 residues. CDR3 DNA: TGTGCCAGCACCCCCGGGACTAGCGGGACCGAGCAGTACTTC. Translating gives CASTPGTSGTEQYF.

The chain recombines TRBV6-5 with TRBJ1-2; D is perhaps TRBD1 (6 bases). The CDR3 contains 14 residues. V was shortened by 6 bases and J by 3 bases, with 14 bases between the two germline ends. In germline, CDR1 is MNHEY, CDR2 SVGAGI. This CDR3 reads CASRPGHLDYGYTF. In DNA, the CDR3 is TGTGCCAGCAGACCGGGACACCTCGACTATGGCTACACCTTC.

DNA of the CDR3: TGTGCCAGCAGTGACTCAAACCGGGACAGAAAAAAACTGTTTTTT. Amino acid sequence: CASSDSNRDRKKLFF. The chain carries TRBV25-1 and TRBJ1-4; 7 bases map to TRBD1. V gave up 3 bases and J gave up 9 bases; unmatched junction bases: 10. This CDR3 region has 15 residues. CDR1 MGHDK and CDR2 SYGVNS come from the germline V gene.

The chain carries TRBV7-6 and TRBJ2-2, with a possible D match to TRBD2 (6 bases). There are 17 residues in the CDR3. Germline V gene lookup returns CDR1 SGHVS and CDR2 FNYEAQ. The V gene lost 3 bases and the J gene lost 6 bases, with 20 bases spanning the gap. The CDR3 nucleotides read TGTGCCAGCAGCTTCTATAGCGGAGGCCTTGGGTCCGGGGAGCTGTTTTTT. Translation: CASSFYSGGLGSGELFF. The full variable domain, its missing parts supplied by reference TRBV7-6 and TRBJ2-2, is GAGVSQSPRYKVTKRGQDVALRCDPISGHVSLYWYRQALGQGPEFLTYFNYEAQQDKSGLPNDRFSAERPEGSISTLTIQRTEQRDSAMYRCASSFYSGGLGSGELFFGEGSRLTVL.

The chain has TRBV18 and TRBJ2-1, with 8 positions matching TRBD2. Germline V lookup: CDR1 KGHSH, CDR2 LQKENI. The CDR3 consists of 15 residues. V shed 3 bases, J shed 7 bases, and the junction held 8 bases outside the gene matches. The CDR3 sequence is CASSPRGGARNEQFF. In DNA form, the CDR3 reads TGTGCCAGCTCACCCCGGGGGGGCGCGCGGAATGAGCAGTTCTTC.

The chain combines TRBV19 with TRBJ1-2, with D hard to call. The V end was cut by 7 bases, the J end by 0 bases, with 27 bases between. The CDR3 runs to 19 residues. Germline CDR1 reads LNHDA; CDR2 reads SQIVND (reference sequence). As DNA, the CDR3 is TGTGCCAGTACTCTAGAGGCGGGAGTGATAAAAACTCCTAACTATGGCTACACCTTC. Its protein is CASTLEAGVIKTPNYGYTF. Looking up the rest from reference TRBV19 and TRBJ1-2 gives the full variable domain: DGGITQSPKYLFRKEGQNVTLSCEQNLNHDAMYWYRQDPGQGLRLIYYSQIVNDFQKGDIAEGYSVSREKKESFPLTVTSAQKNPTAFYLCASTLEAGVIKTPNYGYTFGSGTRLTVV.

The V and J genes are TRBV3-1 (or the pseudogene TRBV3-2) and TRBJ1-1; possibly TRBD1 for D (5 bases). Trimming took off 0 bases at V and 5 bases at J, with 7 bases between the two ends. Germline CDR1 is LGHDT and CDR2 is YNNKEL (reference sequence). The CDR3 has 13 residues. The CDR3, as DNA: TGTGCCAGCAGCCAAGATCGGGGGACTGAAGCTTTCTTT. It is translated as CASSQDRGTEAFF.

The CDR3 DNA is TGTGCCAGCAGCTTCAGGGGGGGCGCTGGTGAAAAACTGTTTTTT. As protein: CASSFRGGAGEKLFF. This chain uses TRBV7-2 with TRBJ1-4; TRBD1 aligns across 7 bases. Germline V lookup: CDR1 SGHTA, CDR2 FQGNSA. V shed 3 bases, J shed 7 bases, and the junction held 8 bases outside the gene matches. The CDR3 loop spans 15 amino acids. Full variable domain (outside the CDR3, taken from reference TRBV7-2 and TRBJ1-4): GAGVSQSPSNKVTEKGKDVELRCDPISGHTALYWYRQSLGQGLEFLIYFQGNSAPDKSGLPSDRFSAERTGGSVSTLTIQRTQQEDSAVYLCASSFRGGAGEKLFFGSGTQLSVL.

This sequence joins TRBV14 and TRBJ1-4, with a possible D match to TRBD1 (5 bases). Trimming took 0 bases from V and 2 from J, leaving 7 bases between them. CDR3 length: 15 residues. Germline V gene sequence: CDR1 SGHDN, CDR2 FVKESK. CDR3 sequence (DNA): TGTGCCAGCAGCCAAGAGGCAGGGACTAATGAAAAACTGTTTTTT. Amino acid sequence: CASSQEAGTNEKLFF.

V and J are TRBV5-1 and TRBJ1-2; 8 bases fit TRBD1. The CDR3 has 14 amino acids. V shed 3 bases, J shed 10 bases, and the junction held 11 bases outside the gene matches. The germline V gene has CDR1 SGHRS and CDR2 YFSETQ. The DNA of the CDR3 is TGCGCCAGCAGCTCAGGGGGCGCGGAGATCGACTACACCTTC. As protein: CASSSGGAEIDYTF.

A note on this clone: At one end the junction does not follow the germline gene, possibly because of a read error. The V call is TRBV6-1, the J call TRBJ2-3; TRBD2 matches 8 bases. This CDR3 spans 14 amino acids. From germline, CDR1 is MNHNS and CDR2 SASEGT. CDR3 nucleotides: TGTGCCAGCAGTGATTCGGGGCGGGCGGGGGGCCTCCCTTTT. Protein: CASSDSGRAGGLPF.

V is TRBV19 and J is TRBJ1-1; 8 bases line up with TRBD1. Germline trimming cut 5 bases from V and 6 bases from J; bases unmatched to any gene: 8. The CDR3 sequence is 14 residues long. In germline, CDR1 is LNHDA, CDR2 SQIVND (reference sequence). This CDR3 reads CASSAQTGAAEAFF. CDR3 bases: TGTGCCAGTAGTGCCCAGACAGGGGCGGCTGAAGCTTTCTTT.